The rows below give T cell receptor beta chains drawn from one sample of a study of cytomegalovirus exposure and HLA in healthy donors. The table came from immunoSEQ multiplex PCR; TCRdb's copy has only in-frame clones and leaves some out. The data show roughly 100,000 clones, around 10% seen once. Sequenced: PBMCs. The receptors were gathered from a man in his forties or fifties in good health and CMV-seropositive. CDR3s include the opening cysteine and the closing phenylalanine or tryptophan. A D gene is named only where the DNA matches it firmly. Not all rows give a size; the values are once, few, many and, for expanded clones, a class.

J,V,size,D,DNA,CDR3
TRBJ1-3,TRBV4-3,-,TRBD1,TGCGCCAGCAGCCAAGATAGGACAGGGGCTGGAAACACCATATATTTT,CASSQDRTGAGNTIYF
TRBJ2-1,TRBV2,few,-,TGTGCCAGCAGAAGAGGGTACAATGAGCAGTTCTTC,CASRRGYNEQFF
TRBJ2-7,TRBV5-4,few,-,TGTGCCAGCAGCAACGGAGGGCGATACGAGCAGTACTTC,CASSNGGRYEQYF
TRBJ1-1,TRBV5-6,few,-,TGTGCCAGCAGCTGGGCGAACACTGAAGCTTTCTTT,CASSWANTEAFF
TRBJ2-1,TRBV6-5,-,TRBD2,TGTGCCAGCAGTTACGGGGCTAGCGGGAGCTTTGAGCAGTTCTTC,CASSYGASGSFEQFF
TRBJ1-5,TRBV7-9,few,-,TGTGCCAGCAGCTTGGCAGGGAGCAATCAGCCCCAGCATTTT,CASSLAGSNQPQHF
TRBJ2-7,TRBV6-5,-,TRBD1,TGTGCCAGCAGTCGACAGGGGACAAGCGAGCAGTACTTC,CASSRQGTSEQYF
TRBJ1-1,TRBV5-6,few,-,TGTGCCAGCAGCTGGGGCTCGGGCACTGAAGCTTTCTTT,CASSWGSGTEAFF
TRBJ2-1,TRBV6-1,few,-,TGTGCCAGCGCACGACTAGTTCTCAATGAGCAGTTCTTC,CASARLVLNEQFF
TRBJ2-7,TRBV28,-,TRBD2,TGTGCCAGCAGGACTAGCGGCAGATACGAGCAGTACTTC,CASRTSGRYEQYF
TRBJ2-5,TRBV27,-,-,TGTGCCAGCAGTAAGGGGCAGGGCCGCCAAGAGACCCAGTACTTC,CASSKGQGRQETQYF
TRBJ2-3,TRBV6-1,-,-,TGTGCCAGCAGTGAATGGCCAGATACGCAGTATTTT,CASSEWPDTQYF
TRBJ2-3,TRBV29-1,-,TRBD1,TGCAGCGCGGACTACCGGACAGGGGGCCCAGATACGCAGTATTTT,CSADYRTGGPDTQYF